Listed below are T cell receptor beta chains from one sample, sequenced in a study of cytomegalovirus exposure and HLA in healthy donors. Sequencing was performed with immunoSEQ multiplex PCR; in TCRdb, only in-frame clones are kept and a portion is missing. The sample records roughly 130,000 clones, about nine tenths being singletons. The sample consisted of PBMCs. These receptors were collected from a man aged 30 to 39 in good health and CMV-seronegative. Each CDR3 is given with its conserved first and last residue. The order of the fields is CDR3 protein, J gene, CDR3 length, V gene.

CDR3: CASSSPTGLAGALNEQFF; J: TRBJ2-1; length: 18; V: TRBV7-9
CDR3: CAWSRGSDGSVETQYF; J: TRBJ2-5; length: 16; V: TRBV30
CDR3: CASKASGRAHEQFF; J: TRBJ2-1; length: 14; V: TRBV10-2
CDR3: CAWSRGRLWPQHF; J: TRBJ1-5; length: 13; V: TRBV30
CDR3: CASSAGTSGYNEQFF; J: TRBJ2-1; length: 15; V: TRBV25-1
CDR3: CASSQDQVLAGNIQYF; J: TRBJ2-4; length: 16; V: TRBV4-2
CDR3: CASSQAATVYNSPLHF; J: TRBJ1-6; length: 16; V: TRBV4-3
CDR3: CASKMTGFDEQYF; J: TRBJ2-7; length: 13; V: TRBV19
CDR3: CASSGGTDTQYF; J: TRBJ2-3; length: 12; V: TRBV6-6
CDR3: CASSRTGEQGNTIYF; J: TRBJ1-3; length: 15; V: TRBV7-9
CDR3: CASSPIAGAEDTQYF; J: TRBJ2-3; length: 15; V: TRBV5-1
CDR3: CAWEGDRSYEQYF; J: TRBJ2-7; length: 13; V: TRBV30
CDR3: CASSSSRDSYLEQYF; J: TRBJ2-7; length: 15; V: TRBV11-2
CDR3: CASSIAGHEQFF; J: TRBJ2-1; length: 12; V: TRBV11-2
CDR3: CASSLTGKYNEQFF; J: TRBJ2-1; length: 14; V: TRBV7-2
CDR3: CASTGTGSIDGYTF; J: TRBJ1-2; length: 14; V: TRBV5-1
CDR3: CASSSGQGVETQYF; J: TRBJ2-5; length: 14; V: TRBV18
CDR3: CASSSGTGDRRFNQPQHF; J: TRBJ1-5; length: 18; V: TRBV27
CDR3: CASSPGDRENEKLFF; J: TRBJ1-4; length: 15; V: TRBV5-1
CDR3: CSVDSGVDGYTF; J: TRBJ1-2; length: 12; V: TRBV29-1
CDR3: CASSNSGHEADTQYF; J: TRBJ2-3; length: 15; V: TRBV28
CDR3: CASSIGAGWGTEAFF; J: TRBJ1-1; length: 15; V: TRBV19
CDR3: CASSVDASGSSYNEQFF; J: TRBJ2-1; length: 17; V: TRBV9
CDR3: CASSFGANTGELFF; J: TRBJ2-2; length: 14; V: TRBV13
CDR3: CASSAGGTNVVSEQFF; J: TRBJ2-1; length: 16; V: TRBV27
CDR3: CASGLPGQGYNEQFF; J: TRBJ2-1; length: 15; V: TRBV6-6
CDR3: CASRPGTSGYNEQFF; J: TRBJ2-1; length: 15; V: TRBV5-1
CDR3: CASSLGGFSYNEQFF; J: TRBJ2-1; length: 15; V: TRBV27
CDR3: CASLSGRSLEQYF; J: TRBJ2-7; length: 13; V: TRBV6-5
CDR3: CASSLGETTGVYGYTF; J: TRBJ1-2; length: 16; V: TRBV5-4
CDR3: CASRDGTGGVYGYTF; J: TRBJ1-2; length: 15; V: TRBV5-1
CDR3: CASSPTIGLALSDGELFF; J: TRBJ2-2; length: 18; V: TRBV13
CDR3: CSVAGLGGPDGELFF; J: TRBJ2-2; length: 15; V: TRBV29-1
CDR3: CASSPGTGVNRNYGYTF; J: TRBJ1-2; length: 17; V: TRBV18
CDR3: CASSLAGNEEQFF; J: TRBJ2-1; length: 13; V: TRBV5-5
CDR3: CASSVGGIGTSVKGSYEQYF; J: TRBJ2-7; length: 20; V: TRBV9
CDR3: CASSQALSLEYEQYF; J: TRBJ2-7; length: 15; V: TRBV4-1
CDR3: CASSPMVAGLFNEQFF; J: TRBJ2-1; length: 16; V: TRBV7-3
CDR3: CASSQKTSPNYGYTF; J: TRBJ1-2; length: 15; V: TRBV4-3
CDR3: CASSQVMEGGPTLYGYTF; J: TRBJ1-2; length: 18; V: TRBV4-1
CDR3: CASSPRQGNSPLHF; J: TRBJ1-6; length: 14; V: TRBV7-9
CDR3: CASSIYQGLNTEAFF; J: TRBJ1-1; length: 15; V: TRBV19
CDR3: CASSEEGAGELFF; J: TRBJ2-2; length: 13; V: TRBV5-1
CDR3: CASRMTGLNEKLFF; J: TRBJ1-4; length: 14; V: TRBV27
CDR3: CAWREGVVEKLFF; J: TRBJ1-4; length: 13; V: TRBV30
CDR3: CASSLPGHTNTEAFF; J: TRBJ1-1; length: 15; V: TRBV7-9
CDR3: CASSVGQGATRGRGTGELFF; J: TRBJ2-2; length: 20; V: TRBV9
CDR3: CASSPEARGAEKLFF; J: TRBJ1-4; length: 15; V: TRBV6-1
CDR3: CASSSPGLVLREVEQYF; J: TRBJ2-7; length: 17; V: TRBV12-1
CDR3: CASSQDWGRGAFF; J: TRBJ1-1; length: 13; V: TRBV14